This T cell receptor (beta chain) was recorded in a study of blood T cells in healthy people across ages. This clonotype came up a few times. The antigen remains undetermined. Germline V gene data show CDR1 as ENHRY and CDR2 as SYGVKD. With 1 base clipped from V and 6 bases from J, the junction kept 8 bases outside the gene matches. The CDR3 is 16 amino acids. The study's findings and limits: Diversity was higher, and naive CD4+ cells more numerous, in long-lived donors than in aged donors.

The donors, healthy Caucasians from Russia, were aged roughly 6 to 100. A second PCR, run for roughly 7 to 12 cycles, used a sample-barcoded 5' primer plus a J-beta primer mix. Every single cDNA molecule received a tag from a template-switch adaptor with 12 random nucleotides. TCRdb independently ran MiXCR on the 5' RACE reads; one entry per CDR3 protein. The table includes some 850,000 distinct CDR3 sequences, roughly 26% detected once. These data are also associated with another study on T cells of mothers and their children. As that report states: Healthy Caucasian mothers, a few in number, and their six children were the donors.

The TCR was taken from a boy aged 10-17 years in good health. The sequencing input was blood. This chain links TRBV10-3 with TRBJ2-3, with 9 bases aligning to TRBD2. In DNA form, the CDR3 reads TGTGCCATCAGTGAGTGGCCAGCGGGGGGCCGGGATACGCAGTATTTT. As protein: CAISEWPAGGRDTQYF.